This TCR beta chain appears in the sequencing data of a study of blood T cell repertoires in COVID-19. At the level of the study: Samples taken during acute and convalescent COVID-19 were collected in the United States, Italy and Spain. PBMCs, B-cell-depleted T cells, or T cells provided the cDNA or gDNA that made up the material.

The CDR3 is 13 amino acids. Germline CDR1 SGHRS, CDR2 YFSETQ. J was trimmed by 5 bases and V by 3 bases; bases with no gene match: 3. Original data processing: Amplification from reference gene primers served as the basis for estimated nucleated cell counts. Libraries were prepared by immunoSEQ multiplex PCR; TCRdb keeps only in-frame clonotypes and omits some of them. That table furnishes V, J and clone size, whereas the DNA furnished D and trimming. The data hold more than 60,000 clones, with 82% observed a single time. The sample taken for sequencing was peripheral blood. The clonotype comes from a man aged 55 to 70 with acute or convalescent COVID-19. This chain links TRBV5-1 with TRBJ2-3; TRBD2 matches at 7 bases. The CDR3, as DNA: TGCGCCAGCAGCTCTCCGGGGGGAGATACGCAGTATTTT. Translated: CASSSPGGDTQYF.